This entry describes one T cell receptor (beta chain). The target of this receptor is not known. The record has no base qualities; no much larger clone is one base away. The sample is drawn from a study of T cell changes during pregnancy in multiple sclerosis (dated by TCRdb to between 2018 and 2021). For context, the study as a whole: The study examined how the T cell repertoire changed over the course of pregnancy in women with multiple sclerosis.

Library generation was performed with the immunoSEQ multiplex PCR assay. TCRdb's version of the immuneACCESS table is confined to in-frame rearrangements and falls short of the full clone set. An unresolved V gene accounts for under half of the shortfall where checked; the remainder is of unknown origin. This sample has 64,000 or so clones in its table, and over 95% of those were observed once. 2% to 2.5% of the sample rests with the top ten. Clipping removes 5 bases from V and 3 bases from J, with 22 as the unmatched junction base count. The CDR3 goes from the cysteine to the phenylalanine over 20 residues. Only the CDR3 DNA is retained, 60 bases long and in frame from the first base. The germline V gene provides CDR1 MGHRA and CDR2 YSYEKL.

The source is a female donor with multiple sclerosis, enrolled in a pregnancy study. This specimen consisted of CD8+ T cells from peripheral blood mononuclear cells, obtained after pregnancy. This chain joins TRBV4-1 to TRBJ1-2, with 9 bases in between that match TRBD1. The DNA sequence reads TGCGCCAGCAGCATCCTAACGGTCGGGACAGGGTTTACGTTCGACTATGGCTACACCTTC. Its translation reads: CASSILTVGTGFTFDYGYTF.